This T cell receptor beta chain was observed in a study of T cell changes during pregnancy in multiple sclerosis. The germline gives CDR1 GTSNPN, CDR2 SVGIG (reference sequence). Between the trimmed V and J ends, which lost 2 bases and 6 bases, there was a span of 16 bases. CDR3 length equals 14 residues. Sequencing was performed with immunoSEQ multiplex PCR; in TCRdb, only in-frame clones are kept and a portion is missing. The table has about 62,000 clones, roughly nine tenths seen once; the top ten hold 2% to 3%. This chain joins TRBV30 and TRBJ2-5; D is perhaps TRBD2 (5 bases). The sequence derives from a female donor with multiple sclerosis, enrolled in a pregnancy study. The sample here was peripheral blood, taken in the first trimester of pregnancy. CDR3 DNA sequence: TGTGCCTGGAGTCCAAACCCGACGGGAAAGACCCAGTACTTC. Its protein product is CAWSPNPTGKTQYF. The full variable domain, rest sourced from reference TRBV30 and TRBJ2-5, is SQTIHQWPATLVQPVGSPLSLECTVEGTSNPNLYWYRQAAGRGLQLLFYSVGIGQISSEVPQNLSASRPQDRQFILSSKKLLLSDSGFYLCAWSPNPTGKTQYFGPGTRLLVL.